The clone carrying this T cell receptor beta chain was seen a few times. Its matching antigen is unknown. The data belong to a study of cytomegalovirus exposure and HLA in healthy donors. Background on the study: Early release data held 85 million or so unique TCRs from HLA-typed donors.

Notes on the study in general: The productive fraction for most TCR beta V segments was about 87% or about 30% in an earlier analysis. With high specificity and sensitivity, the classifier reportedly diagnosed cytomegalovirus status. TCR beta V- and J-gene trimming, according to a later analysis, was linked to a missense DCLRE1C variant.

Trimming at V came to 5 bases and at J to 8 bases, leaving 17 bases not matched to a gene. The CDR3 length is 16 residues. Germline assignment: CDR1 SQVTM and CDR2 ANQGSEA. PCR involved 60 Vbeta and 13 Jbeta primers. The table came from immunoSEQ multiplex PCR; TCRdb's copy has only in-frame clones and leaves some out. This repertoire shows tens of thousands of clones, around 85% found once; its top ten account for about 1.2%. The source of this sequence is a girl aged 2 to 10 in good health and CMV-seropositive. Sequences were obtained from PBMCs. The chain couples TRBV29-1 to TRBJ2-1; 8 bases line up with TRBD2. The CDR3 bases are TGCAGCGTTTCTTCAGGCGAAGCGGGAGTCCCCCATGAGCAGTTCTTC. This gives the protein CSVSSGEAGVPHEQFF.